Shown below are 9 T cell receptor beta chains from a single sample sequenced in a study of T-cell memory formation after mild COVID-19. TCRdb itself ran the 5' RACE reads through MiXCR, one entry per CDR3 protein. The data show 380,000 or so distinct CDR3 sequences, about an eighth seen once. Sample: PBMCs or a T cell subset sorted from them (not recorded which). The receptors here all came from a man between 18 and 35 years old who had mild COVID-19 (a few samples of this study predate the infection). Cell type and time point are not known.

This clonotype was observed a handful of times. The rearrangement joins TRBV24-1 to TRBJ2-5; perhaps TRBD2 as D (7 bases). Germline-derived CDR1 and CDR2 are KGHDR and SFDVKD. The length of the CDR3 is 16 residues. The ends were cut back, 3 bases at V and 2 bases at J, with 15 bases in the middle. This chain's CDR3 is CATSDLRGGGQETQYF. The CDR3 DNA sequence: TGTGCCACCAGTGATCTCCGAGGGGGGGGGCAAGAGACCCAGTACTTC.

V gene TRBV12-3 or TRBV12-4 combines with J gene TRBJ2-7, with 11 bases that match TRBD1. The CDR3 has 13 amino acids. J lost 6 bases, V lost 4 bases, and 2 bases had no gene match. CDR3 in amino acids: CASSWDRGTEQYV. Written as DNA, the CDR3 is TGTGCCAGCAGTTGGGACAGGGGGACCGAGCAGTACGTC.

This clonotype has only a few counts. This chain links TRBV30 with TRBJ1-2; 9 nucleotides match TRBD1. Germline CDR1 GTSNPN, CDR2 SVGIG (reference sequence). The ends lost 0 bases at V and 6 bases at J; junction bases unmatched: 2. This CDR3 has 13 amino acids. The DNA for the CDR3 is TGTGCCTGGAGTGTGAACAGGGGGCATGGCTACACCTTC. Translation: CAWSVNRGHGYTF.

This clonotype was observed a few times. J is TRBJ1-5 and V is TRBV29-1; D is unclear. V was clipped by 3 bases and J by 6 bases, with 12 bases between them. CDR1 is SQVTM and CDR2 is ANQGSEA in the germline V gene. CDR3 length equals 13 residues. The CDR3 here is CSVDNSGSQPQHF. The CDR3 DNA sequence: TGCAGCGTTGATAATTCGGGTAGTCAGCCCCAGCATTTT.

This chain links TRBV7-2 with TRBJ1-6, with D possibly being TRBD1 (5 bases). Trimming left V 0 bases short and J 6 bases short, with 15 bases between. The CDR3 runs to 17 residues. Per germline, CDR1 SGHTA and CDR2 FQGNSA. CDR3: CASSLAGWGVRNSPLHF. The CDR3 DNA reads as TGTGCCAGCAGCTTAGCGGGTTGGGGGGTACGTAATTCACCCCTCCACTTT.

This clonotype was detected only a few times. The genes are TRBV7-2 and TRBJ1-1, with D unresolved. V dropped 5 bases and J dropped 0 bases, with 16 bases sitting between them. Per the germline V gene, CDR1 is SGHTA and CDR2 is FQGNSA. The CDR3 consists of 16 residues. The DNA of the CDR3 is TGTGCCAGCAGCCCCCCCTTTGGGCGAATGAACACTGAAGCTTTCTTT. It is translated as CASSPPFGRMNTEAFF. Using reference TRBV7-2 and TRBJ1-1 for the parts outside the CDR3, the full variable domain is GAGVSQSPSNKVTEKGKDVELRCDPISGHTALYWYRQSLGQGLEFLIYFQGNSAPDKSGLPSDRFSAERTGGSVSTLTIQRTQQEDSAVYLCASSPPFGRMNTEAFFGQGTRLTVV.

The V gene is TRBV29-1, the J gene TRBJ1-5, with D possibly matching TRBD1 (5 bases). Trimming pared 6 bases from V and 7 bases from J, leaving 13 bases between. This CDR3 contains 12 residues. From germline, CDR1 is SQVTM and CDR2 ANQGSEA. This CDR3 reads CSVAQGSQPQHF. CDR3 nucleotides: TGCAGCGTCGCTCAGGGATCCCAGCCCCAGCATTTT.

The chain is built from TRBV24-1 and TRBJ1-5; D perhaps matches TRBD1 (5 bases). The germline gives CDR1 KGHDR, CDR2 SFDVKD. The CDR3 length is 13 residues. Deletions cut 5 bases from V and 9 bases from J, with 13 bases between. CDR3 loop: CATSAMGGTPQHF. CDR3 DNA: TGTGCCACCAGTGCCATGGGGGGAACGCCCCAGCATTTT.

This chain joins TRBV7-6 and TRBJ2-1; D perhaps matches TRBD2 (5 bases). The V and J ends lost 1 base and 4 bases respectively, with 29 bases between them. Germline V gene data show CDR1 as SGHVS and CDR2 as FNYEAQ. CDR3 length: 21 residues. The CDR3 DNA is TGTGCCAGCAGCTTAGACCAAGGGCCCTCCTTAGCGCGGGTACATTACAATGAGCAGTTCTTC. It translates to CASSLDQGPSLARVHYNEQFF.